Sequencing of this T cell receptor beta chain was carried out in a study of blood T cell repertoires in COVID-19. Study at large: Acute and convalescent COVID-19 samples came from the United States, Italy and Spain. From T cells, B-cell-depleted T cells, or PBMCs came the material, which was cDNA or gDNA.

CDR1 is MNHNY and CDR2 is SVGAGI in the germline V gene (reference sequence). The junction had 10 bases not matched to a gene; V was cut back by 2 bases and J by 7 bases. This CDR3 has 15 amino acids. Original data processing: The authors estimated nucleated cell counts from reference gene primer amplification. Sequencing used immunoSEQ multiplex PCR; TCRdb keeps in-frame clones, though not all of them. D and trimming were read from the DNA, whereas the V and J calls and clone size are those reported in that table. The table includes 200,000 to 300,000 clones, approximately 86% detected once. This chain connects TRBV6-6 to TRBJ1-1; 7 bases are shared with TRBD1. The sample comprised peripheral blood. The sequence came from a man in his forties who had recovered from COVID-19. The CDR3 DNA sequence: TGTGCCAGCAGTTACCCAACCCCACAGGGGCTTGAAGCTTTCTTT. Translating gives CASSYPTPQGLEAFF.